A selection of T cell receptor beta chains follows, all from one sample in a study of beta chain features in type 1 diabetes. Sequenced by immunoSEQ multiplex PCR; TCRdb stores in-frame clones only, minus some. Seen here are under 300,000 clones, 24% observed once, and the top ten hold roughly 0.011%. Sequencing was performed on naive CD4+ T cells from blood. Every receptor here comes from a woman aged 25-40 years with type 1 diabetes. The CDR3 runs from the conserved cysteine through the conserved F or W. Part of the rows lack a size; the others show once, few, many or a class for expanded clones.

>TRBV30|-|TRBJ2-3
CAWSPRLADTQYF
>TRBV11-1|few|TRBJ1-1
CASSFVGDSRTANTEAFF
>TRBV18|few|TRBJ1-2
CASSLNTGTAPGTYGYTF
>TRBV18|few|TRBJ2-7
CASSPISGGGYEQYF
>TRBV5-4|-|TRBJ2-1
CASSPGLKGLDEQFF
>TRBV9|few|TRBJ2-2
CASSPGLAGLTGELFF
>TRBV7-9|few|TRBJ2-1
CASSLGLPGNEQFF
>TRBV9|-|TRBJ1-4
CASSVTSRDNVEKLFF
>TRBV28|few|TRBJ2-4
CASSSSLWRERYKNIQYF
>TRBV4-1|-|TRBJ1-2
CASRGTPDNYGYTF
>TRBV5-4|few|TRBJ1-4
CASSLVGAENEKLFF
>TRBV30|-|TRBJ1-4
CAWSVSEKLFF
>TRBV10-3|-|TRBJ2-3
CAISDSGLAGASSSTDTQYF
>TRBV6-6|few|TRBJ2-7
CASSYSAGGYEQYF
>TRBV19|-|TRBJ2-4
CASSIGGDARIQYF
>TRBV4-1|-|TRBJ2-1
CASSQAGTGAYNEQFF
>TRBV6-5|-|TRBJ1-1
CASSYRGRGEAFF
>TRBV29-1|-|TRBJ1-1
CSLWDGLNTEAFF
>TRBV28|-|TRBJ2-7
CASSLIGDGTGSYEQYF
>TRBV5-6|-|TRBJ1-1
CASSLVGGPNTEAFF
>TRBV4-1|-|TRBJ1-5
CASSQPPGKQGHQPQHF
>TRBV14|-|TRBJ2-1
CASSQELARVYNEQFF
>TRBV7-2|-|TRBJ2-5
CASSLARGYQETQYF
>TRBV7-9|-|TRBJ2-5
CASSYPTGSQETQYF
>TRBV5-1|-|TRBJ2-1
CASSTTGGEGQFF
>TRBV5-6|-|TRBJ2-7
CASSLEQPGLREQYF
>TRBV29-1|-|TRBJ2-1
CSVVSLAGIYEQFF
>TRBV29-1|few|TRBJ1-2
CSVVQTSPNYGYTF
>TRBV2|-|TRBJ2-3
CASSGLGAGGPDTQYF
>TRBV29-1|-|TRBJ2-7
CSVIGDRLKGEQYF
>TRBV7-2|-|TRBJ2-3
CASSPRERQGAGDTQYF
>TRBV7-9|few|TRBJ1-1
CASVFDGRGEITEAFF
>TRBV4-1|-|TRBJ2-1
CASSLERQRPNEQFF
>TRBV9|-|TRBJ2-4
CASSVGTSGSDIQYF
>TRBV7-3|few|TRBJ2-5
CASSLTGEETQYF
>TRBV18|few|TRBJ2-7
CASSPGTGWREQYF
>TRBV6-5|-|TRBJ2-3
CASSEYRATDTQYF
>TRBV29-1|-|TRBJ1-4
CSGAGTGGEKLFF
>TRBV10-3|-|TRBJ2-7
CAISARDRSSYEQYF
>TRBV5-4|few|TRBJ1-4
CASSLAGRREKLFF
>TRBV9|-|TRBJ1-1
CASSAQGNTEAFF
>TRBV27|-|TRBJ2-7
CASSFGTSGRVLSYEQYF
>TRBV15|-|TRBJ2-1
CATSRTKAEPTYNEQFF
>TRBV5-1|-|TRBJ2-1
CASSPDPASSYNEQFF
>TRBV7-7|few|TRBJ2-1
CASSSGLAGEQFF
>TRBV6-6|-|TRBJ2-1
CASTGAPSYNEQFF
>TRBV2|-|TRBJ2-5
CASKMGTVIQETQYF
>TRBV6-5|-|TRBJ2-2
CASSTGGANTGELFF
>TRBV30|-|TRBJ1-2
CAWSDGNYGYTF
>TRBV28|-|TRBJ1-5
CASSPGQGPNQPQHF
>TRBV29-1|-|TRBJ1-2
CSAEGGALWDNYGYTF
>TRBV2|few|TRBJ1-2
CASSMDRGRFYGYTF
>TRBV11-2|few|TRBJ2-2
CASSPYSGQRNTGELFF